Each of the 18 T cell receptor beta chains below was sequenced from the same sample in a study of blood T cell repertoires in COVID-19. Sequencing was performed with immunoSEQ multiplex PCR; in TCRdb, only in-frame clones are kept and a portion is missing. Of some 200,000 clones in the sample, around four fifths were seen once. The sequencing input was peripheral blood. These receptors were taken from a woman aged 60-75 years who had recovered from COVID-19.

This rearrangement joins TRBV2 to TRBJ2-2; D ambiguous. Germline CDR1 and CDR2: SNHLY and FYNNEI. V dropped 11 bases and J dropped 6 bases, with 10 bases sitting between them. CDR3 length equals 11 residues. CDR3 DNA: TGTGCCGGCGGTTATGCCGGGGAGCTGTTTTTT. This translates into CAGGYAGELFF.

The chain has TRBV13 and TRBJ1-1; 7 nucleotides match TRBD1. Germline CDR1 PRHDT, CDR2 FYEKMQ (reference sequence). The trim removed 0 bases at V and 10 bases at J, leaving 2 bases unmatched. The CDR3 runs 12 residues. For the CDR3, the DNA is TGTGCCAGCAGCTTAGGTTACAGGGGAGCTTTCTTT. It is translated as CASSLGYRGAFF.

The chain links TRBV7-8 to TRBJ1-5; D possibly corresponds to TRBD1 (5 bases). Germline-derived CDR1 and CDR2 are SGHVS and FQNEAQ. Trimming removed 11 bases from V and 1 base from J, with 12 bases in between. This CDR3 is 13 amino acids long. The CDR3 is CACGGGSNQPQHF. The CDR3 DNA is TGTGCCTGCGGGGGGGGAAGCAATCAGCCCCAGCATTTT. The variable domain in full, completed from reference TRBV7-8 and TRBJ1-5, reads GAGVSQSPRYKVAKRGQDVALRCDPISGHVSLFWYQQALGQGPEFLTYFQNEAQLDKSGLPSDRFFAERPEGSVSTLKIQRTQQEDSAVYLCACGGGSNQPQHFGDGTRLSIL.

The gene calls are TRBV29-1 and TRBJ2-2; TRBD1 aligns across 8 bases. Germline CDR1 reads SQVTM; CDR2 reads ANQGSEA. This CDR3 is 16 amino acids long. J lost 2 bases, V lost 4 bases, and 9 bases had no gene match. The CDR3 DNA follows: TGCAGCGTTGTATGGTGGGACAGGAGAAACACCGGGGAGCTGTTTTTT. It encodes CSVVWWDRRNTGELFF.

This chain uses TRBV6-5 with TRBJ2-7, with 8 bases fitting TRBD2. Germline trimming cut 0 bases from V and 10 bases from J; bases unmatched to any gene: 8. Per the germline V gene, CDR1 is MNHEY and CDR2 is SVGAGI. The CDR3 length is 14 residues. The CDR3 reads CASSYSGGAGHQYF. The CDR3 DNA sequence: TGTGCCAGCAGTTACTCCGGGGGGGCGGGGCACCAGTACTTC.

This chain connects TRBV19 to TRBJ1-5; 7 bases fit TRBD1. V gave up 6 bases and J gave up 3 bases; unmatched junction bases: 8. This CDR3 comprises 15 residues. Germline CDR1 and CDR2: LNHDA and SQIVND (reference sequence). In DNA form, the CDR3 reads TGTGCCAGTAGCGCCGCGACAGGGAACAATCAGCCCCAGCATTTT. The encoded protein is CASSAATGNNQPQHF.

The rearrangement links TRBV5-1 to TRBJ1-4, with 10 positions matching TRBD1. With V trimmed by 4 bases and J by 5 bases, 2 bases remained unmatched. The CDR3 runs to 14 residues. The germline CDR1 and CDR2 sequences are SGHRS and YFSETQ. CDR3: CASSPGQGNEKLFF. The CDR3 bases are TGCGCCAGCAGCCCGGGACAGGGGAATGAAAAACTGTTTTTT.

The V call is TRBV11-3, the J call TRBJ2-1; 11 bases agree with TRBD2. This CDR3 region has 17 residues. Trimming at V came to 4 bases and at J to 1 base, leaving 6 bases not matched to a gene. Germline V gene data show CDR1 as SGHNT and CDR2 as YENEEA. The DNA of the CDR3 is TGTGCCAGCAGCTCCAACGGACTAGCGGGTTCCTACAATGAGCAGTTCTTC. This codes for CASSSNGLAGSYNEQFF.

V is TRBV7-2 and J is TRBJ1-6; D may be TRBD1 (5 bases). CDR3 length: 15 residues. V lost 5 bases to trimming and J lost 14 bases, with 22 bases between them. Germline V lookup: CDR1 SGHTA, CDR2 FQGNSA. For the CDR3, the DNA is TGTGCCAGCAGCACTTCGGGACCTCCGGGGGGGGCCCTCCACTTT. Its translation is CASSTSGPPGGALHF.

The gene calls are TRBV19 and TRBJ1-3; 9 bases are shared with TRBD1. The CDR3 contains 15 residues. Losses at the gene ends were 7 bases for V and 0 bases for J; bases not matched to a gene: 4. The V gene's germline CDR1 is LNHDA and CDR2 SQIVND (reference sequence). The CDR3, as DNA: TGTGCCAGTATCCGGACAGGGGCCTCTGGAAACACCATATATTTT. It translates to CASIRTGASGNTIYF.

This chain connects TRBV13 to TRBJ1-2; 7 nucleotides match TRBD1. The ends lost 0 bases at V and 5 bases at J; junction bases unmatched: 15. In germline, CDR1 is PRHDT, CDR2 FYEKMQ (reference sequence). The CDR3 has 18 amino acids. The CDR3 protein is CASSLGVDREGDVYGYTF. Written as DNA, the CDR3 is TGTGCCAGCAGCTTAGGGGTCGACAGGGAAGGGGACGTATATGGCTACACCTTC.

V and J are TRBV4-3 and TRBJ1-3; perhaps TRBD1 as D (6 bases). Trimming took off 5 bases at V and 2 bases at J, with 10 bases between the two ends. Germline CDR1 reads LGHNA; CDR2 reads YSLEER. The CDR3 is made up of 14 amino acids. The CDR3 nucleotides are TGCGCCAGCAGCGCCGCAGGGGCTGGAAACACCATATATTTT. It encodes CASSAAGAGNTIYF.

This chain links TRBV6-4 with TRBJ1-4; TRBD1 might be the D (5 bases). The germline V and J ends were trimmed by 3 bases and 5 bases, with 13 bases remaining between them. This CDR3 has 15 residues. Germline V gene lookup returns CDR1 MRHNA and CDR2 SNTAGT. The CDR3 coding sequence is TGTGCCAGCAGTGAACGGCGGGGACGGAATGAAAAACTGTTTTTT. It translates to CASSERRGRNEKLFF.

This clone occurred once. The chain combines TRBV30 with TRBJ1-1; 8 bases are shared with TRBD1. The CDR3 totals 14 residues. CDR1 and CDR2 from the germline V gene are GTSNPN and SVGIG (reference sequence). The V gene end was trimmed by 0 bases and the J gene end by 2 bases; junction bases not matched to a gene: 2. Here the CDR3 DNA reads TGTGCCTGGAGTGTGGGGACAGGAAACACTGAAGCTTTCTTT. Translated: CAWSVGTGNTEAFF.

This chain links TRBV19 with TRBJ1-3; no clear D. V shed 8 bases and J shed 0 bases, with 11 bases lying between them. Germline V gene lookup returns CDR1 LNHDA and CDR2 SQIVND (reference sequence). This CDR3 region has 14 residues. CDR3 in DNA: TGTGCCAGTCGGGATGTCCTCTCTGGAAACACCATATATTTT. The encoded protein is CASRDVLSGNTIYF.

The chain uses TRBV10-3 and TRBJ1-3, with 10 bases lining up with TRBD1. CDR3 length: 15 residues. J was trimmed by 1 base and V by 7 bases; bases with no gene match: 4. The germline gives CDR1 ENHRY, CDR2 SYGVKD. The CDR3 loop is CAITPGQGSGNTIYF. The CDR3 nucleotides read TGTGCCATCACTCCGGGACAGGGGTCTGGAAACACCATATATTTT.

This clone was counted once. V gene TRBV4-1 combines with J gene TRBJ2-2, with no clear D. The CDR3 has 16 residues. Trimming stripped 0 bases from V and 0 bases from J, with 8 bases between. Germline CDR1 is MGHRA and CDR2 is YSYEKL. The CDR3 DNA follows: TGCGCCAGCAGCCAAGATCCGGTACCGAACACCGGGGAGCTGTTTTTT. Protein: CASSQDPVPNTGELFF.

This clone was detected only a few times. The CDR3 nucleotides read TGTGCCAGCAGTTACCAGGCAAGCTCCTACGAGCAGTACTTC. Translating gives CASSYQASSYEQYF. This chain links TRBV6-5 with TRBJ2-7, with D uncertain. With 2 bases removed from V and 0 bases from J, the gap between germline ends came to 8 bases. The CDR3 runs 14 residues. The germline CDR1 and CDR2 sequences are MNHEY and SVGAGI.